Presented here are 11 T cell receptor beta chains from one specimen sequenced in a study of metastatic and nonmetastatic thyroid tumors. Ahead of thyroid surgery, no patient had received treatment of any kind. With MiXCR, TCRdb reprocessed the PCR reads. The data contain 20,000 to 25,000 clones, around 29% of them singletons. Sequenced input: blood. These receptors all come from a female donor with papillary thyroid cancer or a benign thyroid nodule (not recorded which). Some clones in this sample may be carry-over from other donors' samples.

This clone came up a few times. The chain recombines TRBV25-1 with TRBJ2-1; D not resolved. V shed 4 bases and J shed 6 bases, with 7 bases lying between them. Germline values: CDR1 MGHDK, CDR2 SYGVNS. The CDR3 runs 12 residues. CDR3 DNA: TGTGCCAGCAGTGCAACTCCCAATGAGCAGTTCTTC. Residues: CASSATPNEQFF.

This chain links TRBV30 with TRBJ2-1; D gene unclear. Trimming removed 1 base from V and 4 bases from J, with 2 bases in between. The CDR3 totals 11 residues. Looked up from germline, CDR1 is GTSNPN and CDR2 is SVGIG (reference sequence). The DNA for the CDR3 is TGTGCCTGGAGTGGGTACAATGAGCAGTTCTTC. Its protein is CAWSGYNEQFF.

The CDR3 sequence: CASSLGRTGDSEQYF. CDR3 nucleotides: TGCGCCAGCAGCTTGGGAAGGACAGGGGATAGCGAGCAGTACTTC. The V call is TRBV5-1, the J call TRBJ2-7, with 9 bases aligning to TRBD1. Losses at the gene ends were 0 bases for V and 6 bases for J; bases not matched to a gene: 7. The CDR3 sequence is 15 residues long. CDR1 is SGHRS, CDR2 YFSETQ, per germline.

The chain combines TRBV6-1 with TRBJ1-2; 8 positions match TRBD1. J was trimmed by 3 bases and V by 6 bases; bases with no gene match: 3. The length of the CDR3 is 13 residues. From germline, CDR1 is MNHNS and CDR2 SASEGT. The DNA for the CDR3 is TGTGCCAGCAGATCGACAGGGGACTATGGCTACACCTTC. Translation gives CASRSTGDYGYTF.

This clone is medium-sized within its sample. V usage is TRBV18 and J usage is TRBJ1-2, with D possibly being TRBD1 (5 bases). Germline V gives CDR1 KGHSH, CDR2 LQKENI. V shed 1 base and J shed 6 bases, with 9 bases lying between them. The CDR3 extends over 13 amino acids. This chain's CDR3 is CASSPRGSDGYTF. The CDR3 DNA sequence: TGTGCCAGCTCACCACGGGGGTCGGATGGCTACACCTTC. The full variable domain, with the rest looked up from reference TRBV18 and TRBJ1-2, is NAGVMQNPRHLVRRRGQEARLRCSPMKGHSHVYWYRQLPEEGLKFMVYLQKENIIDESGMPKERFSAEFPKEGPSILRIQQVVRGDSAAYFCASSPRGSDGYTFGSGTRLTVV.

V is TRBV24-1 and J is TRBJ2-3; TRBD1 matches 9 bases. This CDR3 has 17 amino acids. V shed 6 bases, J shed 1 base, and the junction held 10 bases outside the gene matches. The germline gives CDR1 KGHDR, CDR2 SFDVKD. The CDR3 DNA sequence: TGTGCCACCAGTCCGGGACAGGGCGCCATTGGCACAGATACGCAGTATTTT. Residues: CATSPGQGAIGTDTQYF.

The V call is TRBV30, the J call TRBJ1-2; D perhaps matches TRBD1 (5 bases). The V gene's germline CDR1 is GTSNPN and CDR2 SVGIG (reference sequence). This CDR3 is built from 12 residues. The V end was cut by 2 bases, the J end by 10 bases, with 14 bases between. CDR3 protein: CAWSFTGQDYTF. The CDR3 region has the DNA TGTGCCTGGAGTTTCACAGGCCAGGACTACACCTTC.

Ten or more counts support this clone. The chain combines TRBV20-1 with TRBJ2-2; D may match TRBD1 or TRBD2 (5 bases each). Germline assignment: CDR1 DFQATT and CDR2 SNEGSKA (reference sequence). The CDR3 is 15 residues long. V lost 3 bases and J 5 bases, leaving 16 bases between the germline ends. This CDR3 is CSASEGTDLTGELFF. For the CDR3, the DNA is TGCAGTGCTAGTGAGGGGACGGACCTTACCGGGGAGCTGTTTTTT.

The chain couples TRBV20-1 to TRBJ2-7; 9 nucleotides agree with TRBD2. The CDR3 totals 14 residues. J lost 7 bases, V lost 3 bases, and 10 bases had no gene match. Germline assignment: CDR1 DFQATT and CDR2 SNEGSKA (reference sequence). The CDR3 protein is CSASPLAGLGEQYF. As DNA, the CDR3 is TGCAGTGCTAGTCCCCTAGCGGGATTGGGTGAGCAGTACTTC.

Within the sample, this clone is medium-sized. This sequence joins TRBV27 and TRBJ1-3, with D perhaps TRBD1 (6 bases). CDR1 and CDR2 from the germline V gene are MNHEY and SMNVEV (reference sequence). Trimming took 6 bases from V and 4 from J, leaving 22 bases between them. The CDR3 sequence is 17 residues long. CDR3 DNA sequence: TGTGCCAGCAGCCCTGACACCCAGCGGGGGGCAGGAAACACCATATATTTT. This codes for CASSPDTQRGAGNTIYF.

This clone was seen ten or more times. The rearrangement joins TRBV29-1 to TRBJ2-6, with D possibly matching TRBD2 (5 bases). The V end was cut by 2 bases, the J end by 4 bases, with 9 bases between. This CDR3 region has 14 residues. Germline V lookup: CDR1 SQVTM, CDR2 ANQGSEA. The CDR3 DNA reads as TGCAGCGTTGAAAAAGGAGGAGGGGCCAACGTCCTGACTTTC. As protein: CSVEKGGGANVLTF. The full variable domain, completed using reference TRBV29-1 and TRBJ2-6, is SAVISQKPSRDICQRGTSLTIQCQVDSQVTMMFWYRQQPGQSLTLIATANQGSEATYESGFVIDKFPISRPNLTFSTLTVSNMSPEDSSIYLCSVEKGGGANVLTFGAGSRLTVL.